The 19 T cell receptor beta chains below were found in one sample sequenced in a study of T-cell memory formation after mild COVID-19. TCRdb reprocessed the 5' RACE reads via MiXCR and lists one record per CDR3 protein. The repertoire holds 300,000 to 400,000 distinct CDR3 sequences, with over 10% as singletons. Sequencing used PBMCs or a T cell subset sorted from them (not recorded which). Receptors originate from a man younger than 30 who had mild COVID-19 (a few samples of this study predate the infection). Cell type and time point are not known.

This sequence joins TRBV7-9 and TRBJ2-3; a possible D gene is TRBD1 (5 bases). From germline, CDR1 is SEHNR and CDR2 FQNEAQ (reference sequence). Trimming cost V 8 bases and J 2 bases, with 11 bases left between them. This CDR3 comprises 13 residues. CDR3 coding DNA: TGTGCCAGCCGAGTAGGGGTCACAGATACGCAGTATTTT. This gives the protein CASRVGVTDTQYF. The variable domain in full, with the rest retrieved from reference TRBV7-9 and TRBJ2-3, is DTGVSQNPRHKITKRGQNVTFRCDPISEHNRLYWYRQTLGQGPEFLTYFQNEAQLEKSRLLSDRFSAERPKGSFSTLEIQRTEQGDSAMYLCASRVGVTDTQYFGPGTRLTVL.

This clonotype turned up a few times. The chain has TRBV9 and TRBJ2-5; perhaps TRBD2 as D (5 bases). V lost 1 base, J lost 2 bases, and 12 bases lay in between. The CDR3 extends over 15 amino acids. CDR1 SGDLS and CDR2 YYNGEE come from the germline V gene. CDR3 loop: CASSVPSAVQETQYF. CDR3 nucleotides: TGTGCCAGCAGCGTACCCTCAGCGGTACAAGAGACCCAGTACTTC.

This clonotype was seen at least ten times. The chain links TRBV9 to TRBJ1-4; maybe TRBD1 (6 bases). Trimming removed 0 bases from V and 2 bases from J, with 8 bases in between. This CDR3 is built from 15 residues. CDR1 SGDLS and CDR2 YYNGEE come from the germline V gene. For the CDR3, the DNA is TGTGCCAGCAGCGTAGACACAGGGACTAATGAAAAACTGTTTTTT. Its protein is CASSVDTGTNEKLFF.

This clonotype was seen more than once but under ten times. The chain has TRBV12-3 or TRBV12-4 and TRBJ2-5, with D perhaps TRBD1 (6 bases). Trimming pared 5 bases from V and 4 bases from J, leaving 8 bases between. This CDR3 contains 12 residues. The CDR3 here is CASSNRVETQYF. The DNA of the CDR3 is TGTGCCAGCAGTAACAGGGTAGAGACCCAGTACTTC.

This clonotype showed up just a few times. The CDR3 sequence is CASSLARVEKLFF. The DNA of the CDR3 is TGTGCCAGCAGCTTGGCCAGGGTTGAAAAACTGTTTTTT. This chain joins TRBV5-5 and TRBJ1-4, with D possibly being TRBD1 (5 bases). With 0 bases removed from V and 7 bases from J, the gap between germline ends came to 7 bases. The CDR3 sequence is 13 residues long. Per germline, CDR1 SGHKS and CDR2 YYEKEE (reference sequence). The whole variable domain, remainder taken from reference TRBV5-5 and TRBJ1-4, is DAGVTQSPTHLIKTRGQQVTLRCSPISGHKSVSWYQQVLGQGPQFIFQYYEKEERGRGNFPDRFSARQFPNYSSELNVNALLLGDSALYLCASSLARVEKLFFGSGTQLSVL.

The chain couples TRBV29-1 to TRBJ2-7, with TRBD1 identical over 8 bases. After removal of 7 bases from V and 6 bases from J, the junction contained 8 bases not matched to a gene. The CDR3 contains 12 residues. CDR1 and CDR2 from the germline V gene are SQVTM and ANQGSEA. Written as DNA, the CDR3 is TGCAGCGCCGGGGGCAGGGGGCTCGAGCAGTACTTC. Its translation is CSAGGRGLEQYF.

This clonotype was detected ten times or more. The rearrangement joins TRBV5-1 to TRBJ2-2, with D perhaps matching TRBD2 (6 bases). Trimming left V 3 bases short and J 0 bases short, with 15 bases between. The CDR3 runs 17 residues. Germline CDR1 and CDR2: SGHRS and YFSETQ. The CDR3 sequence: CASSYLAPTANTGELFF. In DNA, the CDR3 is TGCGCCAGCAGCTACCTAGCGCCTACCGCGAACACCGGGGAGCTGTTTTTT.

This clonotype was counted only a few times. The rearrangement uses TRBV15 and TRBJ2-1, with 9 nucleotides matching TRBD1. CDR1 is LNHNV and CDR2 is YYDKDF in the germline V gene (reference sequence). The CDR3 has 16 residues. The V gene end was trimmed by 2 bases and the J gene end by 4 bases; junction bases not matched to a gene: 6. For the CDR3, the DNA is TGTGCCACCAGCAGATCCACAGGGGGCTCGTACAATGAGCAGTTCTTC. Translating it yields CATSRSTGGSYNEQFF.

This chain uses TRBV29-1 with TRBJ1-2, with D unresolved. There are 12 residues in the CDR3. Germline-derived CDR1 and CDR2 are SQVTM and ANQGSEA. V was pared by 4 bases and J by 2 bases, with 8 bases between. CDR3 sequence: CSVVSGNYGYTF. The CDR3 DNA reads TGCAGCGTTGTGTCCGGGAACTATGGCTACACCTTC.

This clonotype appeared many times. This rearrangement joins TRBV7-9 to TRBJ2-5, with a weak D call TRBD2 (6 bases). Germline V gene data show CDR1 as SEHNR and CDR2 as FQNEAQ (reference sequence). V shed 1 base and J shed 3 bases, with 15 bases lying between them. This CDR3 comprises 16 residues. In DNA, the CDR3 is TGTGCCAGCAGCTTAGAACTACCGGGAGAAAAAGAGACCCAGTACTTC. This sequence encodes CASSLELPGEKETQYF.

The rearrangement links TRBV18 to TRBJ1-1; TRBD1 matches 9 bases. The trim removed 2 bases at V and 7 bases at J, leaving 14 bases unmatched. CDR1 and CDR2 from the germline V gene are KGHSH and LQKENI. The CDR3 totals 17 residues. This CDR3 reads CASSPSSPGQGTREAFF. CDR3 sequence (DNA): TGTGCCAGCTCACCATCCTCTCCGGGACAGGGAACACGTGAAGCTTTCTTT.

The sample holds a few counts of this clonotype. The V gene is TRBV6-2 or TRBV6-3, the J gene TRBJ1-5, with TRBD1 identical over 11 bases. CDR1 is MNHEY, CDR2 SVGEGT, per germline. V gave up 10 bases and J gave up 6 bases; unmatched junction bases: 8. The CDR3 totals 14 residues. CDR3 DNA: TGTGCCACCTGGACCGGGACAGGGGGTCAGCCCCAGCATTTT. Its translation is CATWTGTGGQPQHF.

This clonotype was seen a handful of times. The chain couples TRBV4-1 to TRBJ1-1, with D perhaps TRBD1 (5 bases). Germline values: CDR1 MGHRA, CDR2 YSYEKL. The CDR3 covers 15 residues. Trimming shortened V by 2 bases and J by 2 bases, and 12 bases separated the two germline ends. The CDR3 spells CASSQPGTENTEAFF. In DNA, the CDR3 is TGCGCCAGCAGCCAACCGGGGACGGAAAACACTGAAGCTTTCTTT.

In its sample, this clonotype was seen a few times. V gene TRBV20-1 combines with J gene TRBJ2-2; D may be TRBD1 (5 bases). This CDR3 has 11 amino acids. Germline V gene data show CDR1 as DFQATT and CDR2 as SNEGSKA (reference sequence). Trimming left V 5 bases short and J 9 bases short, with 10 bases between. CDR3 sequence: CSALGLRELFF. Here the CDR3 DNA reads TGCAGTGCTTTGGGGCTCCGGGAGCTGTTTTTT.

The rearrangement links TRBV25-1 to TRBJ2-7; 8 bases match TRBD1. The V and J ends lost 8 bases and 5 bases, in that order; junction bases with no gene match: 11. This CDR3 is 14 amino acids long. The V gene's germline CDR1 is MGHDK and CDR2 SYGVNS. The CDR3 sequence is CASSSRQGLDEQYF. The CDR3 DNA is TGTGCCAGCTCCTCACGACAGGGGCTCGACGAGCAGTACTTC.

This clonotype was observed a handful of times. Mismatch with germline at one junction end may stem from a read error. The chain recombines TRBV7-9 with TRBJ1-5, with unresolved D. Germline V gives CDR1 SEHNR, CDR2 FQNEAQ (reference sequence). The CDR3 totals 13 residues. The CDR3 spells CSSTKRGWQPQHF. In DNA, the CDR3 is TGTTCCAGCACCAAGCGGGGTTGGCAGCCCCAGCATTTT.

This clonotype has a handful of counts. The rearrangement uses TRBV28 and TRBJ2-3, with D possibly TRBD1 on 5 matching bases. The CDR3 consists of 13 residues. Germline V gene lookup returns CDR1 MDHEN and CDR2 SYDVKM. Trimming shortened V by 9 bases and J by 1 base, and 11 bases separated the two germline ends. The CDR3: CASEQAGTDTQYF. The CDR3 nucleotides are TGTGCCAGTGAACAGGCGGGCACAGATACGCAGTATTTT. The complete variable domain, with remaining parts taken from reference TRBV28 and TRBJ2-3, reads DVKVTQSSRYLVKRTGEKVFLECVQDMDHENMFWYRQDPGLGLRLIYFSYDVKMKEKGDIPEGYSVSREKKERFSLILESASTNQTSMYLCASEQAGTDTQYFGPGTRLTVL.

The rearrangement links TRBV2 to TRBJ2-3, with D tentatively TRBD2 (6 bases). Looked up from germline, CDR1 is SNHLY and CDR2 is FYNNEI. The CDR3 contains 16 residues. V lost 7 bases and J lost 2, with 19 bases in between. CDR3 region: CASNPGGTVNTDTQYF. For the CDR3, the DNA is TGTGCCAGCAATCCTGGGGGGACGGTCAACACAGATACGCAGTATTTT. The full variable domain, rest sourced from reference TRBV2 and TRBJ2-3, is EPEVTQTPSHQVTQMGQEVILRCVPISNHLYFYWYRQILGQKVEFLVSFYNNEISEKSEIFDDQFSVERPDGSNFTLKIRSTKLEDSAMYFCASNPGGTVNTDTQYFGPGTRLTVL.

This clonotype was observed a handful of times. The chain is built from TRBV18 and TRBJ2-3; 12 nucleotides match TRBD2. The junction had 6 bases not matched to a gene; V was cut back by 2 bases and J by 3 bases. Germline V gene lookup returns CDR1 KGHSH and CDR2 LQKENI. The CDR3 runs 17 residues. The CDR3 DNA follows: TGTGCCAGCTCACCAAGAACAGGGACTAGCGGGACAGATACGCAGTATTTT. Amino acid sequence: CASSPRTGTSGTDTQYF.